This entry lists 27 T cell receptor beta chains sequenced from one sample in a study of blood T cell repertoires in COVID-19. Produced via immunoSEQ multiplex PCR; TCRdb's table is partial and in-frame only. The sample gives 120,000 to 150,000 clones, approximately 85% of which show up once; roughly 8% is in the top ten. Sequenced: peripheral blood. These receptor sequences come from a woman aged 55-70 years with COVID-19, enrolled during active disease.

CDR3 sequence (DNA): TGTGCCAGCAGCTTTAACAGGTCTTTTTCTATGAACACTGAAGCTTTCTTT. Its translation: CASSFNRSFSMNTEAFF. The chain joins TRBV7-9 to TRBJ1-1; possibly TRBD1 for D (5 bases). With 3 bases removed from V and 0 bases from J, the gap between germline ends came to 17 bases. Germline CDR1 is SEHNR and CDR2 is FQNEAQ (reference sequence). The CDR3 runs 17 residues.

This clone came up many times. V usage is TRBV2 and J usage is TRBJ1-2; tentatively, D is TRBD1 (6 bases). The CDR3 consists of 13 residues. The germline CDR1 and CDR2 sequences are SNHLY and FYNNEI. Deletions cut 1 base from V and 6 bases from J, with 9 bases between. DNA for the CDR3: TGTGCCAGCAGTGAAGGGGGGACAAATGGCTACACCTTC. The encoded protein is CASSEGGTNGYTF. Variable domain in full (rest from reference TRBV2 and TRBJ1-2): EPEVTQTPSHQVTQMGQEVILRCVPISNHLYFYWYRQILGQKVEFLVSFYNNEISEKSEIFDDQFSVERPDGSNFTLKIRSTKLEDSAMYFCASSEGGTNGYTFGSGTRLTVV.

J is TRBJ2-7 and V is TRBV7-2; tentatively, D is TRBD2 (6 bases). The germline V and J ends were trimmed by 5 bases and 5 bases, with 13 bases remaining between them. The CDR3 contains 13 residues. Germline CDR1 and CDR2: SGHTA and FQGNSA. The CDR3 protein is CASSPGLQNEQYF. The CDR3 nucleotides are TGTGCCAGCAGCCCGGGACTCCAGAACGAGCAGTACTTC.

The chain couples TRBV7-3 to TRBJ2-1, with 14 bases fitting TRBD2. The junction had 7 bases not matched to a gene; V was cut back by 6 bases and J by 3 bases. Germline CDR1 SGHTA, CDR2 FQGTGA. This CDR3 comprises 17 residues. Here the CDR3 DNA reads TGTGCCAGCAGTGGGACTAGCGGGGGATCGCGCTACAATGAGCAGTTCTTC. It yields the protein CASSGTSGGSRYNEQFF.

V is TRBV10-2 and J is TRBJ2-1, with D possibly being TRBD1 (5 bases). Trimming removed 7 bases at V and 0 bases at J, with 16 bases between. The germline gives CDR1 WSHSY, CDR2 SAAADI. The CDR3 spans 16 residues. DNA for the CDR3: TGCGCCAGCACACCCGCAACAGGACCCTCCTACAATGAGCAGTTCTTC. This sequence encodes CASTPATGPSYNEQFF.

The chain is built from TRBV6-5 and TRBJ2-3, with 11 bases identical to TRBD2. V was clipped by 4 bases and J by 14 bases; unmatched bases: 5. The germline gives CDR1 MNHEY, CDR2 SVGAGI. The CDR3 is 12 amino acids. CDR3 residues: CASSLAGGPGYF. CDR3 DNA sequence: TGTGCCAGCAGTTTAGCGGGGGGGCCGGGGTATTTT.

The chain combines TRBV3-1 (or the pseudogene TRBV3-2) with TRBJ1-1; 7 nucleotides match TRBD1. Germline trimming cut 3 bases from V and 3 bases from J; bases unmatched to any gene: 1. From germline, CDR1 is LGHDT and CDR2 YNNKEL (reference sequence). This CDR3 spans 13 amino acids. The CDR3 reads CASSQTGYTEAFF. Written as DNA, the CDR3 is TGTGCCAGCAGCCAGACAGGGTACACTGAAGCTTTCTTT.

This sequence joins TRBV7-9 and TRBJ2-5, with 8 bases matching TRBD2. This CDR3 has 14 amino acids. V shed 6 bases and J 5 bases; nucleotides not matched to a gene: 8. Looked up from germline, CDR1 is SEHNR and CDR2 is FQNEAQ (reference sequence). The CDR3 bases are TGTGCCAGCAGTCCCCGGGGGGGTTCGGAGACCCAGTACTTC. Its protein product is CASSPRGGSETQYF.

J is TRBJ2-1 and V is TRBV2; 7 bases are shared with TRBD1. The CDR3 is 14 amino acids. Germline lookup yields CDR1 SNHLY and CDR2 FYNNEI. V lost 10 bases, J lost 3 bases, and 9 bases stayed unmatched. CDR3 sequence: CATRDRASYNEQFF. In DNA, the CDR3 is TGTGCCACCAGAGACAGGGCCAGCTACAATGAGCAGTTCTTC. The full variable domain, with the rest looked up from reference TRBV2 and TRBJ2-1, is EPEVTQTPSHQVTQMGQEVILRCVPISNHLYFYWYRQILGQKVEFLVSFYNNEISEKSEIFDDQFSVERPDGSNFTLKIRSTKLEDSAMYFCATRDRASYNEQFFGPGTRLTVL.

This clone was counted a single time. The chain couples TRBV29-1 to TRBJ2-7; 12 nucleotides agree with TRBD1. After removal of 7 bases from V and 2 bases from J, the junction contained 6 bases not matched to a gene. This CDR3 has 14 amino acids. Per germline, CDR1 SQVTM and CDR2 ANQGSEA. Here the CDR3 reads CSGMGQGATYEQYF. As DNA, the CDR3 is TGCAGCGGGATGGGACAGGGGGCTACCTACGAGCAGTACTTC.

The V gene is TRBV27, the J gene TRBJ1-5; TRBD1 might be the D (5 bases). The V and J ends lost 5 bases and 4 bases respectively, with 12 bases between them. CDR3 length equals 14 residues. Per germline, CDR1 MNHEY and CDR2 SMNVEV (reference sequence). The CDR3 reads CASSPGMGNQPQHF. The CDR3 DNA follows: TGTGCCAGCAGTCCAGGGATGGGGAATCAGCCCCAGCATTTT.

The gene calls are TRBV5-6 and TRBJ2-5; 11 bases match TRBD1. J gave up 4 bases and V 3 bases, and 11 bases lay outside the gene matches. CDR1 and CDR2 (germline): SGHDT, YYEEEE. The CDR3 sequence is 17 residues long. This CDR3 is CASSSWDRTGGRETQYF. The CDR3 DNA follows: TGTGCCAGCAGCTCCTGGGACCGGACAGGGGGCAGAGAGACCCAGTACTTC. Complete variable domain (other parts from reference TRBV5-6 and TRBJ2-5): DAGVTQSPTHLIKTRGQQVTLRCSPKSGHDTVSWYQQALGQGPQFIFQYYEEEERQRGNFPDRFSGHQFPNYSSELNVNALLLGDSALYLCASSSWDRTGGRETQYFGPGTRLLVL.

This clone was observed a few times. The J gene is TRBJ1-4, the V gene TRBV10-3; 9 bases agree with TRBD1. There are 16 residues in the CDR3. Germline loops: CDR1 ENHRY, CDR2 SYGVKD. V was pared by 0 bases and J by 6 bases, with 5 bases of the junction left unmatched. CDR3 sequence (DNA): TGTGCCATCAGTGAGTCAGACCGGGACAGGGATGAAAAACTGTTTTTT. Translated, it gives CAISESDRDRDEKLFF.

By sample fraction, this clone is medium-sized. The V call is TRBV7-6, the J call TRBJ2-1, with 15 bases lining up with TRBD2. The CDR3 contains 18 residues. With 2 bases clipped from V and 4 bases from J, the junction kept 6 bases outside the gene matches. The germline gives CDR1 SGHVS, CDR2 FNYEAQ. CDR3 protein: CASSLRTSGGAWYNEQFF. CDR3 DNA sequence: TGTGCCAGCAGCTTAAGGACTAGCGGGGGGGCGTGGTACAATGAGCAGTTCTTC. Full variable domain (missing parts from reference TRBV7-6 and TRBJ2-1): GAGVSQSPRYKVTKRGQDVALRCDPISGHVSLYWYRQALGQGPEFLTYFNYEAQQDKSGLPNDRFSAERPEGSISTLTIQRTEQRDSAMYRCASSLRTSGGAWYNEQFFGPGTRLTVL.

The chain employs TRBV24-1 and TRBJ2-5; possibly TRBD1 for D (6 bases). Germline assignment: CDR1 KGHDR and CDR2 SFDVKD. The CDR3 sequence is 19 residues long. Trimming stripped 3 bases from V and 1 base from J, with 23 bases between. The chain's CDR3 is CATSDPRRGGLSGQETQYF. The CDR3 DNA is TGTGCCACCAGTGATCCTCGCAGGGGCGGGCTGTCAGGCCAAGAGACCCAGTACTTC.

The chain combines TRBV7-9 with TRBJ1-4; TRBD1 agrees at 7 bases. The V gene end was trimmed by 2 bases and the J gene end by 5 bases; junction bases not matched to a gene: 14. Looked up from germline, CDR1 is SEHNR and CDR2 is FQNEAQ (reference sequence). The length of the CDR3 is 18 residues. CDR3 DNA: TGTGCCAGCAGCTTACCCGGGGACAGCCTTCTCGAAAATGAAAAACTGTTTTTT. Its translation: CASSLPGDSLLENEKLFF.

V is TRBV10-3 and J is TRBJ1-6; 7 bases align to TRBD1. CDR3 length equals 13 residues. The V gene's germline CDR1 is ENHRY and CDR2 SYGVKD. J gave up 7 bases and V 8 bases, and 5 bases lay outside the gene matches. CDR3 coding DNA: TGTGCCATCGGGACAGTGACGAATTCACCCCTCCACTTT. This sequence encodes CAIGTVTNSPLHF.

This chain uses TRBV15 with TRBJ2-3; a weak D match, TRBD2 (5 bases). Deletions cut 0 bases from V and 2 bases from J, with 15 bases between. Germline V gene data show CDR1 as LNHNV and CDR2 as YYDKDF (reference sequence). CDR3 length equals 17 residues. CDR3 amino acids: CATSRDIAGKATDTQYF. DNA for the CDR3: TGTGCCACCAGCAGAGATATAGCCGGGAAAGCCACAGATACGCAGTATTTT.

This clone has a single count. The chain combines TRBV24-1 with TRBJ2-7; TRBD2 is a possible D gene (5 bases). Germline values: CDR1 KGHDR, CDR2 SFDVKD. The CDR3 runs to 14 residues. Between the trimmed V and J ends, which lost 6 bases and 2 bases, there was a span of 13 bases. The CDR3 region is CATSLYGVPYEQYF. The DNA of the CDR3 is TGTGCCACCAGTCTTTACGGGGTACCCTACGAGCAGTACTTC.

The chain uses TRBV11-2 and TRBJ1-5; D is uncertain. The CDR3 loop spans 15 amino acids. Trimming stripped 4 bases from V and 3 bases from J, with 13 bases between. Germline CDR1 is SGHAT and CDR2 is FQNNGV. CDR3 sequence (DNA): TGTGCCAGCAGCTCGGGAAGGTCCCCCAATCAGCCCCAGCATTTT. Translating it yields CASSSGRSPNQPQHF.

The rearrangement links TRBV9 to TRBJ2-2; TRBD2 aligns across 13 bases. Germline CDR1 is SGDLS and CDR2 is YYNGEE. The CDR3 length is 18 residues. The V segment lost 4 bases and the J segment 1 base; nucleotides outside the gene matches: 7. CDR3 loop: CASSSRTSGGRNTGELFF. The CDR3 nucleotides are TGTGCCAGCAGCTCCCGGACTAGCGGGGGCCGGAACACCGGGGAGCTGTTTTTT. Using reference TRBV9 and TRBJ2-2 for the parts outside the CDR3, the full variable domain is DSGVTQTPKHLITATGQRVTLRCSPRSGDLSVYWYQQSLDQGLQFLIQYYNGEERAKGNILERFSAQQFPDLHSELNLSSLELGDSALYFCASSSRTSGGRNTGELFFGEGSRLTVL.

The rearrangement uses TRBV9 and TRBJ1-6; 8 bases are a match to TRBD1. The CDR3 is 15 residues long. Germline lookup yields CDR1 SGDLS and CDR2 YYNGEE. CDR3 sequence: CAKQRQGAVSSPLHF. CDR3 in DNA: TGTGCAAAGCAAAGGCAGGGGGCGGTAAGTTCACCCCTCCACTTT.

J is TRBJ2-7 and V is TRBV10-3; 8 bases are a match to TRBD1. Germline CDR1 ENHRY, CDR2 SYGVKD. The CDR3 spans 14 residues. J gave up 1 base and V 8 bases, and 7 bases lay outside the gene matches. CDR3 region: CAIAQGAVSYEQYF. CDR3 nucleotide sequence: TGTGCCATCGCCCAGGGGGCTGTTTCCTACGAGCAGTACTTC.

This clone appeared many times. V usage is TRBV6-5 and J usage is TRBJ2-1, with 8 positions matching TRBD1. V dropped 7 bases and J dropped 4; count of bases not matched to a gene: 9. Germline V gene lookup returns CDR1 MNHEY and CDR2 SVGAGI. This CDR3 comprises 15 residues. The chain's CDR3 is CASTSRQGSYNEQFF. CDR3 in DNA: TGTGCCAGCACCTCCCGACAGGGGTCTTACAATGAGCAGTTCTTC.

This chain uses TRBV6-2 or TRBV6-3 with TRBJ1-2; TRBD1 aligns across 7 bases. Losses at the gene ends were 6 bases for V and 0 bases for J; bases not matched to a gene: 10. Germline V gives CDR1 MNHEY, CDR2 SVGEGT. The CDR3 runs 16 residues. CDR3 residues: CASSRSTGNPNYGYTF. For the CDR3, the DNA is TGTGCCAGCAGCCGATCGACAGGGAATCCTAACTATGGCTACACCTTC.

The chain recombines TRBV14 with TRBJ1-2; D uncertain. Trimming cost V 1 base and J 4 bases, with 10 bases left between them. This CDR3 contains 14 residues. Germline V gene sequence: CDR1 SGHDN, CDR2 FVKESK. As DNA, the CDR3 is TGTGCCAGCAGCCAAGTAACGGGAACCTATGGCTACACCTTC. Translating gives CASSQVTGTYGYTF. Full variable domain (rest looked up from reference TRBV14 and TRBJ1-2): EAGVTQFPSHSVIEKGQTVTLRCDPISGHDNLYWYRRVMGKEIKFLLHFVKESKQDESGMPNNRFLAERTGGTYSTLKVQPAELEDSGVYFCASSQVTGTYGYTFGSGTRLTVV.

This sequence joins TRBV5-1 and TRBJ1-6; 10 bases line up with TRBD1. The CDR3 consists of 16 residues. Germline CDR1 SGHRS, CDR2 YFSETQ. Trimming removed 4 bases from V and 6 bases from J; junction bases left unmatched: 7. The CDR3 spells CASSQGQGPFNSPLHF. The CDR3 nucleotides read TGCGCCAGCAGCCAGGGACAGGGGCCGTTTAATTCACCCCTCCACTTT. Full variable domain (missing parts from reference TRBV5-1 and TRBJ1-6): KAGVTQTPRYLIKTRGQQVTLSCSPISGHRSVSWYQQTPGQGLQFLFEYFSETQRNKGNFPGRFSGRQFSNSRSEMNVSTLELGDSALYLCASSQGQGPFNSPLHFGNGTRLTVT.